This T cell receptor (beta chain) was captured in a study of blood T cell repertoires in COVID-19. TCRdb's table, derived via immunoSEQ multiplex PCR, lists solely in-frame clones and lacks some. The table includes about 150,000 clones, 75% to 85% detected once. Germline lookup yields CDR1 SGDLS and CDR2 YYNGEE. The CDR3 sequence is 14 residues long. Trimming removed 0 bases from V and 7 bases from J, with 11 bases in between. The TCR comes from a woman aged 45-60 years with acute or convalescent COVID-19. Sequencing was done on a sample of peripheral blood. The chain employs TRBV9 and TRBJ1-5; weak D call: TRBD1 (5 bases). The CDR3: CASSVASWGQPQHF. The CDR3 DNA is TGTGCCAGCAGCGTAGCTAGTTGGGGCCAGCCCCAGCATTTT.